This T cell receptor beta chain was profiled in a study of T-cell memory formation after mild COVID-19. Study-wide findings and caveats: Mostly located in CM and EM were contracting CD4+ clones, with contracting CD8+ clones located in EMRA. The pre-infection memory compartment contained some responding clones, suggesting cross-reactive memory joined.

This clonotype has at least ten counts. Its antigen is unknown. The CDR3 runs to 14 residues. Germline CDR1 reads SEHNR; CDR2 reads FQNEAQ (reference sequence). Trimming cost V 5 bases and J 5 bases, with 15 bases left between them. TCRdb used MiXCR to reprocess the 5' RACE reads, holding one entry per CDR3 protein. The table has roughly 150,000 distinct CDR3 sequences, 10% to 15% seen once; the top ten hold more than 3%. Sequencing was performed on PBMCs or a T cell subset sorted from them (not recorded which). The V and J genes are TRBV7-9 and TRBJ1-1; no firm D call. The TCR comes from a man aged 18 to 30 who had mild COVID-19 (a few samples of this study predate the infection). Cell type and time point are not known. The CDR3 bases are TGTGCCAGCAGCGAGGACCCTACAGCGACTGAAGCTTTCTTT. Amino acid sequence: CASSEDPTATEAFF. The complete variable domain, with remaining parts taken from reference TRBV7-9 and TRBJ1-1, reads DTGVSQNPRHKITKRGQNVTFRCDPISEHNRLYWYRQTLGQGPEFLTYFQNEAQLEKSRLLSDRFSAERPKGSFSTLEIQRTEQGDSAMYLCASSEDPTATEAFFGQGTRLTVV.